These 21 T cell receptor beta chains came from one sample sequenced in a study of PD-1 blockade in classical Hodgkin lymphoma. Each and every patient relapsed after autologous stem cell transplantation, and patients got differing brentuximab vedotin exposure. Measured with immunoSEQ multiplex PCR; TCRdb has only the in-frame clones, and not every one. This table has 35,000 to 50,000 clones, around 72% appearing once. The specimen was peripheral blood mononuclear cells (PBMCs), collected before the second cycle of nivolumab. The receptors shown here come from a human donor with classical Hodgkin lymphoma.

The chain is built from TRBV7-9 and TRBJ1-2, with a weak D call TRBD1 (5 bases). Germline CDR1 SEHNR, CDR2 FQNEAQ (reference sequence). CDR3 length: 16 amino acids. The V end was cut by 5 bases, the J end by 4 bases, with 20 bases between. The CDR3 coding sequence is TGTGCCAGCAGCCCCCCCATTACGTTAGGGACCTATGGCTACACCTTC. This encodes CASSPPITLGTYGYTF.

By sample fraction, this clone is medium-sized. This rearrangement joins TRBV5-4 to TRBJ1-1; 7 bases match TRBD1. The germline CDR1 and CDR2 sequences are SGHNT and YYREEE (reference sequence). V dropped 4 bases and J dropped 1; count of bases not matched to a gene: 7. This CDR3 spans 15 amino acids. CDR3 DNA: TGTGCCAGCAGCATTCCACAGGGGTCGAACACTGAAGCTTTCTTT. It translates to CASSIPQGSNTEAFF.

The chain recombines TRBV29-1 with TRBJ2-7; 12 bases fit TRBD1. The CDR3 sequence is 13 residues long. Germline-derived CDR1 and CDR2 are SQVTM and ANQGSEA. V trimming: 6 bases; J trimming: 6 bases; junction bases outside the gene matches: 6. The CDR3 loop is CSVAPGQGAEQYF. CDR3 DNA: TGCAGCGTCGCACCGGGACAGGGGGCCGAGCAGTACTTC.

The chain uses TRBV4-2 and TRBJ2-2; TRBD2 agrees at 9 bases. CDR3 length: 19 residues. Looked up from germline, CDR1 is LGHNA and CDR2 is YNFKEQ. The J segment lost 1 base and the V segment lost 0 bases, leaving 9 bases of the junction unmatched. The CDR3 spells CASSQEESSGNLNTGELFF. The DNA of the CDR3 is TGTGCCAGCAGCCAAGAGGAGTCTAGCGGGAATCTGAACACCGGGGAGCTGTTTTTT.

V and J are TRBV4-3 and TRBJ2-7; D gene ambiguous. This CDR3 is 14 amino acids long. Germline lookup yields CDR1 LGHNA and CDR2 YSLEER. V was shortened by 3 bases and J by 2 bases, with 11 bases between the two germline ends. CDR3 bases: TGCGCCAGCAGCCAGGGTACAGAAACCTACGAGCAGTACTTC. Translating gives CASSQGTETYEQYF.

The CDR3 nucleotides are TGTGCCAGCAGTTTAACGCCCTCTGGGGCCAACGTCCTGACTTTC. Translation gives CASSLTPSGANVLTF. The chain has TRBV28 and TRBJ2-6; unclear D gene. The CDR3 runs to 15 residues. Deletions cut 2 bases from V and 0 bases from J, with 5 bases between. Germline V gives CDR1 MDHEN, CDR2 SYDVKM. Filled out from reference TRBV28 and TRBJ2-6, the complete variable domain reads DVKVTQSSRYLVKRTGEKVFLECVQDMDHENMFWYRQDPGLGLRLIYFSYDVKMKEKGDIPEGYSVSREKKERFSLILESASTNQTSMYLCASSLTPSGANVLTFGAGSRLTVL.

This clone was seen a single time. This chain links TRBV7-2 with TRBJ2-7; TRBD1 is a possible D gene (5 bases). The ends were cut back, 8 bases at V and 0 bases at J, with 14 bases in the middle. Germline assignment: CDR1 SGHTA and CDR2 FQGNSA. The CDR3 length is 14 residues. CDR3 sequence: CASSPQGSSYEQYF. As DNA, the CDR3 is TGTGCCAGCTCGCCCCAGGGTAGCTCCTACGAGCAGTACTTC.

This chain uses TRBV4-2 with TRBJ2-2; D is unclear. V was cut by 0 bases and J by 3 bases, with 8 bases left in between. From germline, CDR1 is LGHNA and CDR2 YNFKEQ. The CDR3 runs to 15 residues. The CDR3 sequence: CASSQEETDTGELFF. The CDR3 DNA is TGTGCCAGCAGCCAAGAAGAGACTGACACCGGGGAGCTGTTTTTT.

The rearrangement joins TRBV7-4 to TRBJ2-5; weak D call: TRBD2 (6 bases). The CDR3 loop spans 14 amino acids. Germline CDR1 reads SGHVT; CDR2 reads SQSDAQ. The V gene lost 3 bases and the J gene lost 4 bases, with 12 bases spanning the gap. The CDR3 here is CASSLGLGGETQYF. CDR3 DNA sequence: TGTGCCAGCAGCTTGGGACTGGGGGGAGAGACCCAGTACTTC.

The rearrangement links TRBV6-5 to TRBJ2-1; weak D call: TRBD2 (6 bases). Germline loops: CDR1 MNHEY, CDR2 SVGAGI. Trimming removed 0 bases from V and 3 bases from J, with 9 bases in between. The CDR3 contains 15 residues. The CDR3 loop reads CASSYSRGLYNEQFF. The CDR3 bases are TGTGCCAGCAGTTACTCGCGGGGACTCTACAATGAGCAGTTCTTC.

This clone was seen more than once but under ten times. The CDR3 nucleotides are TGCGCCAGCAGCAATAGCTTTTATGAGCAGTTCTTC. Its translation is CASSNSFYEQFF. This chain uses TRBV5-1 with TRBJ2-1; D is unresolved. Germline V gene lookup returns CDR1 SGHRS and CDR2 YFSETQ. Trimming left V 4 bases short and J 8 bases short, with 10 bases between. The CDR3 extends over 12 amino acids.

The CDR3 spells CASHPRTSATQETQYF. The CDR3 nucleotides read TGCGCCAGCCACCCCCGGACTAGCGCAACCCAAGAGACCCAGTACTTC. This sequence joins TRBV5-1 and TRBJ2-5; 9 positions agree with TRBD2. Germline trimming cut 7 bases from V and 1 base from J; bases unmatched to any gene: 11. From germline, CDR1 is SGHRS and CDR2 YFSETQ. CDR3 length: 16 amino acids.

The table lists this clone with a few counts. The CDR3 sequence: CASSLDRGQKETQYF. Written as DNA, the CDR3 is TGTGCCAGCAGCTTAGATCGAGGACAGAAAGAGACCCAGTACTTC. The chain carries TRBV11-3 and TRBJ2-5; weak D call: TRBD1 (6 bases). The germline CDR1 and CDR2 sequences are SGHNT and YENEEA. The CDR3 covers 15 residues. The V gene lost 0 bases and the J gene lost 3 bases, with 11 bases spanning the gap.

J is TRBJ2-3 and V is TRBV6-4; no firm D call. V gave up 2 bases and J gave up 2 bases, with 2 bases separating them. Germline CDR1 and CDR2: MRHNA and SNTAGT. CDR3 size: 12 residues. CDR3: CASSDLTDTQYF. CDR3 sequence (DNA): TGTGCCAGCAGTGACCTCACAGATACGCAGTATTTT.

This clone was seen a single time. The rearrangement uses TRBV18 and TRBJ2-7; TRBD2 matches 7 bases. Germline V CDR1 and CDR2: KGHSH, LQKENI. CDR3 length: 15 residues. The J segment lost 4 bases and the V segment lost 5 bases, leaving 11 bases of the junction unmatched. The CDR3 DNA reads as TGTGCCAGCTCATCGGGGGACTACCGTCGGTACGAGCAGTACTTC. It translates to CASSSGDYRRYEQYF.

The chain couples TRBV6-5 to TRBJ2-7; D remains ambiguous. The CDR3 is made up of 15 amino acids. Germline CDR1 MNHEY, CDR2 SVGAGI. V lost 3 bases and J lost 2, with 14 bases in between. CDR3 in DNA: TGTGCCAGCAGTTATAGCCGGTCCGGAGCCTACGAGCAGTACTTC. This codes for CASSYSRSGAYEQYF.

V is TRBV30 and J is TRBJ2-7; maybe TRBD2 (6 bases). V was clipped by 1 base and J by 5 bases, with 27 bases between them. The CDR3 length is 18 residues. Germline loops: CDR1 GTSNPN, CDR2 SVGIG (reference sequence). The CDR3 DNA reads TGTGCCTGGAGTGGCTGGGGTGGAGGTGGCGCGGGGCTCGACGAGCAGTACTTC. Its protein is CAWSGWGGGGAGLDEQYF.

The chain has TRBV28 and TRBJ2-7; TRBD1 aligns across 10 bases. J was trimmed by 5 bases and V by 3 bases; bases with no gene match: 7. CDR3 length: 15 amino acids. Germline V gene lookup returns CDR1 MDHEN and CDR2 SYDVKM. CDR3 sequence reads: CASSFLLTGGNEQYF. In DNA form, the CDR3 reads TGTGCCAGCAGTTTCCTCCTGACAGGGGGCAACGAGCAGTACTTC.

The CDR3 region has the DNA TGTGCCAGCAGTTACCGTCCGGAGGACTACGTCTATGGCTACACCTTC. It encodes CASSYRPEDYVYGYTF. The chain combines TRBV6-5 with TRBJ1-2; D is unresolved. The CDR3 covers 16 residues. Germline lookup yields CDR1 MNHEY and CDR2 SVGAGI. The ends were cut back, 2 bases at V and 4 bases at J, with 17 bases in the middle.

The chain uses TRBV5-4 and TRBJ1-1, with D perhaps TRBD1 (5 bases). The CDR3 sequence is 13 residues long. Per the germline V gene, CDR1 is SGHNT and CDR2 is YYREEE (reference sequence). Trimming pared 4 bases from V and 6 bases from J, leaving 13 bases between. The CDR3, as DNA: TGTGCCAGCAGCGCCCAGGGTGGCTCTGAAGCTTTCTTT. Translating gives CASSAQGGSEAFF. Together with reference TRBV5-4 and TRBJ1-1, the CDR3 gives the full variable domain: ETGVTQSPTHLIKTRGQQVTLRCSSQSGHNTVSWYQQALGQGPQFIFQYYREEENGRGNFPPRFSGLQFPNYSSELNVNALELDDSALYLCASSAQGGSEAFFGQGTRLTVV.

V is TRBV5-4 and J is TRBJ1-1, with D unclear. Germline values: CDR1 SGHNT, CDR2 YYREEE (reference sequence). The CDR3 contains 11 residues. V was cut by 7 bases and J by 3 bases, with 7 bases left in between. The CDR3: CASWDYTEAFF. As DNA, the CDR3 is TGTGCCAGCTGGGATTACACTGAAGCTTTCTTT.